A selection of T cell receptor beta chains follows, all from one sample in a study of shared clonotypes between healthy human individuals. TCRdb keeps only in-frame clones here, not all; method: immunoSEQ multiplex PCR. The sample lists 1 million to 1.2 million clones, approximately 80% occurring once. The specimen sequenced was memory CD4+ T cells from PBMCs. The source of these receptors is a man younger than 35 in good health. Some clones in this sample may be carry-over from other donors' samples. Both conserved end residues are part of each CDR3. Each record gives: J gene, V gene, clone size, D gene, CDR3 protein, CDR3 DNA. The D gene is left open where the match is weak. Where a row states a size, it is once, few, many or the class of an expanded clone; other rows omit it.

TRBJ2-5 TRBV4-1 NA TRBD2 CASSPGTSGRHSQETQYF TGCGCCAGCAGCCCAGGGACTAGCGGGAGGCACTCGCAAGAGACCCAGTACTTC
TRBJ1-1 TRBV25-1 NA TRBD1 CASSELRTDRDEAFF TGTGCCAGCAGTGAATTAAGGACGGACAGGGATGAAGCTTTCTTT
TRBJ2-3 TRBV15 NA NA CATSRGLGSSTDTQYF TGTGCCACCAGCAGAGGGCTAGGGTCTAGCACAGATACGCAGTATTTT
TRBJ2-5 TRBV7-2 NA TRBD2 CASSLGIGGTQETQYF TGTGCCAGCAGCTTAGGGATCGGGGGGACCCAAGAGACCCAGTACTTC
TRBJ2-2 TRBV7-3 few NA CASSGSTGELFF TGTGCCAGCAGCGGGAGCACCGGGGAGCTGTTTTTT
TRBJ1-1 TRBV5-5 NA NA CASSGQTVMNTEAFF TGTGCCAGCAGTGGCCAGACAGTGATGAACACTGAAGCTTTCTTT
TRBJ1-1 TRBV5-1 NA NA CASSSGVFSFRTEAFF TGCGCCAGCAGCTCAGGGGTGTTTAGCTTTCGGACTGAAGCTTTCTTT
TRBJ1-2 TRBV27 NA TRBD1 CASSYADRVGGYTF TGTGCCAGCAGTTACGCCGACAGGGTCGGTGGCTACACCTTC
TRBJ1-5 TRBV4-1 NA TRBD1 CASSQGGGGQPQHF TGCGCCAGCAGCCAAGGAGGGGGCGGTCAGCCCCAGCATTTT
TRBJ2-5 TRBV9 NA TRBD1 CASSSRQGETQYF TGTGCCAGCAGCTCGCGACAGGGAGAGACCCAGTACTTC
TRBJ2-2 TRBV5-5 NA NA CASSPSANTGELFF TGTGCCAGCAGCCCAAGTGCGAACACCGGGGAGCTGTTTTTT
TRBJ1-5 TRBV7-2 NA NA CASSSGRGQPQHF TGTGCCAGCAGCTCGGGGCGGGGTCAGCCCCAGCATTTT
TRBJ2-1 TRBV11-2 NA TRBD2 CATAGGGYNEQFF TGTGCCACCGCGGGAGGAGGCTACAATGAGCAGTTCTTC
TRBJ1-2 TRBV6-6 NA TRBD1 CASIPQGARHGYTF TGTGCCAGCATCCCCCAGGGGGCCCGGCATGGCTACACCTTC
TRBJ1-5 TRBV15 NA NA CATSREGDQPQHF TGTGCCACCAGCAGAGAAGGCGATCAGCCCCAGCATTTT
TRBJ1-1 TRBV5-4 NA TRBD1 CASSPRTTGTGEAFF TGTGCCAGCAGCCCCCGGACAACCGGGACAGGGGAGGCTTTCTTT
TRBJ2-1 TRBV7-9 NA TRBD2 CASSFPSGGYNEQFF TGTGCCAGCAGCTTTCCTAGCGGGGGCTACAATGAGCAGTTCTTC
TRBJ2-1 TRBV9 NA NA CASSVLDTSYNEQFF TGTGCCAGCAGCGTCCTCGATACTAGTTACAATGAGCAGTTCTTC
TRBJ2-5 TRBV14 NA TRBD2 CASSQRVLAGGGETQYF TGTGCCAGCAGCCAAAGGGTACTAGCGGGAGGTGGCGAGACCCAGTACTTC
TRBJ1-3 TRBV28 once NA CASSPPSSGNTIYF TGTGCCAGCAGTCCCCCGAGCTCTGGAAACACCATATATTTT
TRBJ2-7 TRBV5-6 NA TRBD2 CASSSYSASGRPNF TGTGCCAGCAGCTCATATTCGGCTAGCGGGAGGCCAAACTTC
TRBJ2-5 TRBV5-4 many NA CASTVSTYQETQYF TGTGCCAGCACTGTAAGCACGTACCAAGAGACCCAGTACTTC
TRBJ2-7 TRBV4-1 NA NA CASSQFSKGYEQYF TGCGCCAGCAGCCAATTCTCAAAGGGGTACGAGCAGTACTTC
TRBJ1-1 TRBV28 NA TRBD1 CASRARGQKNTEAFF TGTGCCAGCAGGGCAAGGGGACAGAAGAACACTGAAGCTTTCTTT
TRBJ2-1 TRBV2 NA NA CASSEWDMGIGQFF TGTGCCAGCAGTGAATGGGATATGGGCATCGGGCAGTTCTTC
TRBJ2-3 TRBV4-3 NA TRBD2 CASSQRGGTDTQYF TGCGCCAGCAGCCAGCGGGGAGGGACAGATACGCAGTATTTT